This record covers a single T cell receptor (beta chain). What this receptor recognizes is not known. With the read ending 3 residues before the CDR3 end, the germline J gene is used to fill in that end. Every participant had a single incident cervical HPV16 infection, and women with prevalent HPV16 infections were excluded. Cervical HPV DNA was detected by MY09/MY11 PCR, and genotyping was performed by dot-blot hybridization. Fifteen mL of heparinized blood were centrifuged, and the buffy coat was split into aliquots, frozen at -30 degrees C, and then kept at -80 degrees C. QIAGEN kits were used to extract genomic DNA from buffy coat specimens. The record originates from a study of T cells in women clearing cervical HPV infection (dated by TCRdb to the late 2010s). For context, the study as a whole: The cases were some 27 women with histologically confirmed HPV16-related CIN3 or worse, and 2 of these cases were invasive cancers. Because only a few women had HLA typing data, the possibility that HLA type acted as a confounder could not be ruled out. Cases had a median age of roughly 30 years compared with approximately 40 for controls, and baseline characteristics showed no significant differences between the groups. The approximately 25 controls were women who cleared a single incident HPV16 infection within 12 months without developing precancer or cancer. As quality controls, five blinded duplicates were added to each group, bringing the total to approximately 60 samples made up of roughly 50 participants and some ten replicates. For cases, the median interval between lesion detection and blood sampling was more than 130 days, with an interquartile range of roughly 80 to 230 days. Cases and controls were matched on age within five years and on year of sample collection. Case blood was taken at the visit when the lesion was first identified, whereas control blood was taken when infection was no longer detected. The exploratory proof-of-principle case-control study was nested within the Guanacaste HPV Natural History Study in Costa Rica and compared TCR repertoires across cervical HPV16 outcomes. The parent cohort enrolled about 10,000 women aged 18 or older in Guanacaste, Costa Rica, in about 1993 to 1994 and followed the women for roughly seven years.

Summary of the overall study and its limitations: TRBV6-7 relative abundance was lower in cases than in controls (roughly 0.11% versus 0.16%; Bonferroni P = 0.0008). CIN3+ cases had significantly higher TCR repertoire richness than controls across sequencing depths, but evenness did not differ between the groups. Random forest classifiers combining richness and V gene abundances distinguished cases from controls with an estimated AUC of 0.83. Because the number of T cells in each sample was unknown, differences in richness could reflect differing T-cell content rather than repertoire biology. Whether associations preceded infection or resulted from infection could not be shown with the cross-sectional design, and effector/memory subsets and HPV-specific T cells were not isolated.

Sequences LNHDA (CDR1) and SQIVND (CDR2) are obtained from the germline V gene (reference sequence). The CDR3 covers 19 residues, taking in both the cysteine and the phenylalanine. The DNA shown is the part of the CDR3 that was read: 48 bases, in frame from base 1. Cut back by 3 bases and 1 base, the V and J ends lie 19 bases apart. TCR beta CDR3 regions were amplified by multiplex PCR from an average of about 1,300 ng genomic DNA per sample using the immunoSEQ assay. To correct primer bias, the assay used a complete synthetic TCR repertoire to set an amplification baseline. The amplicons were sequenced using the Illumina platform. The paper's processing steps were these. Error correction of the sequences involved clustering with frequency ratios plus a modified nearest-neighbor algorithm, after which the sequences were analyzed in the immunoSEQ Analyzer using IMGT gene definitions. At each rarefaction depth, TCR richness and evenness were averaged across 20 rarefaction repeats, and any sample with fewer sequences than the depth was left out. Wilcoxon rank sum tests with FDR correction were used to compare V, D and J gene relative abundances between the groups. For the blinded duplicates, the intraclass correlation was about 96% for TCR richness and averaged around 76% across about 64 gene segments. What TCRdb holds here is the immuneACCESS table cut down to in-frame rearrangements. Part of the clones is not present; checked against another copy, under half of the missing clones reflect an unresolved V gene, and the others are unexplained. That table gives V, J and clone size, and the DNA gave D and trimming. This specimen's table enumerates fewer than 25,000 clones. The ten largest clones take up around 5% of the sample.

The TCR originated in a woman between 18 and 75 years old with a cervical HPV16 infection that either progressed to CIN3+ or cleared (not recorded which). The V and J genes are TRBV19 and TRBJ2-6, with a tentative D gene TRBD2 over 6 matching bases. The sample taken for sequencing was blood buffy coat. The CDR3 bases that were read are TGTGCCAGTAGTATTAGGGTCCGGGACGGACTATCTGGGGCCAACGTC. This codes for CASSIRVRDGLSGANV. The full CDR3 protein is CASSIRVRDGLSGANVLTF. The full variable domain, completed from the reference TRBV19 and TRBJ2-6 proteins outside the CDR3, reads DGGITQSPKYLFRKEGQNVTLSCEQNLNHDAMYWYRQDPGQGLRLIYYSQIVNDFQKGDIAEGYSVSREKKESFPLTVTSAQKNPTAFYLCASSIRVRDGLSGANVLTFGAGSRLTVL.